This T cell receptor beta chain was sequenced during a study of blood T cell repertoires in COVID-19 (TCRdb year 2020). Turning to the overall study: Samples from collaborators originated in the United States, Italy and Spain and spanned both the acute and convalescent phases of COVID-19. The material from the prospective study consisted of cDNA or gDNA derived from T cells, B-cell-depleted T cells, or PBMCs. Subjects who had been exposed to COVID-19, were actively infected with it, or had recovered from it provided the deeply sampled blood TCRbeta repertoires that made up the dataset. The repertoires were released in a freely available public database intended as a resource for research on the immune response to SARS-CoV-2. The samples were drawn from two sources: the first 160 participants of the ongoing ImmuneRACE study, and 950 to 1,500 subjects contributed by 6 global collaborators. Nearly every sample came with metadata listing a de-identified subject ID, COVID-19 status, age in years and sex. Where available, HLA class I and class II types were obtained from metadata supplied by the sample provider rather than from assay-based typing. Results and caveats for the whole study, not just this receptor: Clinical and demographic metadata were provided uncurated, with the amount varying by source and participant.

The collaborating institutions used their own protocols to collect whole blood in K2EDTA tubes. For TCRbeta analysis, collaborators shipped samples as frozen whole blood, isolated PBMCs, or DNA extracted from either of those sample types. The immunoSEQ Assay, a bias-controlled multiplex PCR, was used to amplify TCRbeta CDR3 regions from genomic DNA. The study's processing was this. The number of nucleated cells in each sample was estimated from the amplification of reference gene primers within the assay. To quantify the absolute abundance of each unique TCRbeta CDR3 rearrangement, sequence reads were collapsed and filtered. For each sample, productive Simpson clonality was calculated as the square root of Simpson's diversity index over productive rearrangements. Not all clones reach the TCRdb copy of this immuneACCESS table, which keeps in-frame sequences only. Checked studies attribute under half of the gap to unresolved V genes and leave the rest unexplained. Clonal size and the V and J genes are those of that table, whereas D and trimming came from the DNA. This sample is represented by about 89,000 clones; 72% of them were singletons. The leading ten clones occupy about an eighth of the sample.

Measured from the cysteine to the phenylalanine, the CDR3 is 16 residues long. The sequence is cut down to CDR3 DNA, 48 bases in frame from base 1. CDR1 and CDR2 (SNHLY, FYNNEI) derive from the germline V gene. Trimming at the junction amounts to 7 bases on V and 4 bases on J, and the germline ends lie 20 bases apart. Concerning this clone itself: Its target antigen remains unknown. It has no much larger one-base neighbor in the sample; base qualities were not kept.

The sequence came from a woman of 80 years or more with acute or convalescent COVID-19. Sequenced sample: peripheral blood. The chain is made from TRBV2 and TRBJ2-1, with TRBD2 tentatively as D gene (7 bases match). Read as DNA, the sequence is TGTGCCAGCACCCAGGGGCTGGTGGGGGGGTACAATGAGCAGTTCTTC. Translated, it gives CASTQGLVGGYNEQFF.